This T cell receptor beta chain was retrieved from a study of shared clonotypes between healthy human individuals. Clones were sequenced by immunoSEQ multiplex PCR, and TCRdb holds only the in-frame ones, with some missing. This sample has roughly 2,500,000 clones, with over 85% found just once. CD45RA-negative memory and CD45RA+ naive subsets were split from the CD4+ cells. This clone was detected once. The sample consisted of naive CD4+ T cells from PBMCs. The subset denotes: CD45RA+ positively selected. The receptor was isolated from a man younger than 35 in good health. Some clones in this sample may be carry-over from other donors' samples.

The CDR3 nucleotides read TGTGCCAGCAGTGACCAGGGACCGCGCTATGGCTACACCTTC. Its protein product is CASSDQGPRYGYTF. The V and J genes are TRBV2 and TRBJ1-2; perhaps TRBD1 as D (5 bases). Trimming left V 3 bases short and J 4 bases short, with 12 bases between. CDR1 is SNHLY and CDR2 is FYNNEI in the germline V gene. This CDR3 region has 14 residues.